Shown below are 2 T cell receptor beta chains from a single sample sequenced in a study of blood T cell repertoires in COVID-19. Using immunoSEQ multiplex PCR, the repertoire was profiled, and TCRdb retains in-frame clones only, with some absent. The data hold around 70,000 clones, with 80% to 90% observed a single time. The sequenced sample was peripheral blood. These receptors were obtained from a man in his sixties or seventies with acute or convalescent COVID-19.

The J gene is TRBJ2-5, the V gene TRBV27; TRBD2 agrees at 7 bases. The CDR3 is 15 residues long. The V gene's germline CDR1 is MNHEY and CDR2 SMNVEV (reference sequence). V was pared by 4 bases and J by 1 base, with 6 bases of the junction left unmatched. The CDR3 sequence is CASSSWTRGQETQYF. In nucleotides, the CDR3 is TGTGCCAGCAGTTCTTGGACTAGGGGCCAAGAGACCCAGTACTTC.

The chain couples TRBV5-6 to TRBJ1-6; the D is unclear. Germline CDR1 and CDR2: SGHDT and YYEEEE. The CDR3 contains 14 residues. Deletions cut 2 bases from V and 7 bases from J, with 10 bases between. CDR3 amino acids: CASSFGQANSPLHF. The CDR3 nucleotides read TGTGCCAGCAGCTTTGGGCAGGCAAATTCACCCCTCCACTTT.